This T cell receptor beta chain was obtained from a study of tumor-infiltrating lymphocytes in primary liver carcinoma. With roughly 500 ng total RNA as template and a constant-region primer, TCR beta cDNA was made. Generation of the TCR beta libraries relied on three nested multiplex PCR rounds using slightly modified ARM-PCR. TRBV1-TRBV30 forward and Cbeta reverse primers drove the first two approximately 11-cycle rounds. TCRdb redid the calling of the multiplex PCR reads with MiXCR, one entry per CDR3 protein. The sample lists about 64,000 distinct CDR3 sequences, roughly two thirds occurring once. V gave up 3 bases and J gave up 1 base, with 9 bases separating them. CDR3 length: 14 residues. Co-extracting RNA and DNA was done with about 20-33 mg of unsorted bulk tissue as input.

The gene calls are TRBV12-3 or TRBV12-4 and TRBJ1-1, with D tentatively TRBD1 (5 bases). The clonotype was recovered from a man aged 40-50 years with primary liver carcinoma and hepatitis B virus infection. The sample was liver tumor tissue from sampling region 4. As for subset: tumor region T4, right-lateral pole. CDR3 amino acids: CASSLTDRNTEAFF. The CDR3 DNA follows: TGTGCCAGCAGTTTGACAGACAGGAACACTGAAGCTTTCTTT.